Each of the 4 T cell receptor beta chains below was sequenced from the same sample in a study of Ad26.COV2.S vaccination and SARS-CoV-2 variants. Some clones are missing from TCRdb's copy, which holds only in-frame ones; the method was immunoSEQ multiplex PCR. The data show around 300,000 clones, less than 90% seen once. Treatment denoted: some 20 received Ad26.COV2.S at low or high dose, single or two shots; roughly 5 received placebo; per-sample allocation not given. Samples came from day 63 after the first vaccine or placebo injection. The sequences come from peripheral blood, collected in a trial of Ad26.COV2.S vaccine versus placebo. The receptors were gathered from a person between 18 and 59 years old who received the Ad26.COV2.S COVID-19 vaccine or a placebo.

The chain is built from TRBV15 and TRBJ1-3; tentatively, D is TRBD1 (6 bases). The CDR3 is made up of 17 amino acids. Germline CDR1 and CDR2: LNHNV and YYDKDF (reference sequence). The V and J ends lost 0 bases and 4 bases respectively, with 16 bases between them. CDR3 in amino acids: CATSRDDGGILGNTIYF. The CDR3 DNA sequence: TGTGCCACCAGCAGAGATGATGGGGGCATCTTAGGAAACACCATATATTTT. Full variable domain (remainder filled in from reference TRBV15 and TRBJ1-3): DAMVIQNPRYQVTQFGKPVTLSCSQTLNHNVMYWYQQKSSQAPKLLFHYYDKDFNNEADTPDNFQSRRPNTSFCFLDIRSPGLGDTAMYLCATSRDDGGILGNTIYFGEGSWLTVV.

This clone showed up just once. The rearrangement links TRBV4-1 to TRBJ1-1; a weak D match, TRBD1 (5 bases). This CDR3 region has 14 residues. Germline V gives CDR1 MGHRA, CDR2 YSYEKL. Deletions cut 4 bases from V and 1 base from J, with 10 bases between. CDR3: CASSREGWNTEAFF. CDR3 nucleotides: TGCGCCAGCAGCCGGGAGGGGTGGAACACTGAAGCTTTCTTT.

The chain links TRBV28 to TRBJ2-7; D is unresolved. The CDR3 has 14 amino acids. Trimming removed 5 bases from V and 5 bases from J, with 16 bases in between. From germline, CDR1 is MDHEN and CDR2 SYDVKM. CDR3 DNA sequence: TGTGCCAGCAGTGTCGTGGGGATTTCCCACGAGCAGTACTTC. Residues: CASSVVGISHEQYF.

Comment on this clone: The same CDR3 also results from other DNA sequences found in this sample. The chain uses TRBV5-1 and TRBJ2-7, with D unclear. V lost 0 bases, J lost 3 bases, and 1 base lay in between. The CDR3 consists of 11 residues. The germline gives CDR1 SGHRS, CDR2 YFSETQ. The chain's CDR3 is CASSLGYEQYF. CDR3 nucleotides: TGCGCCAGCAGCTTGGGCTACGAGCAGTACTTC.